This T cell receptor beta chain is from a study of human T cells and chemical hapten exposure. Time point noted: patch test 1, 2 weeks after DPC sensitization. Treatment defined: therapeutic diphenylcyclopropenone sensitization with weekly scalp DPC. Researchers sampled blood before each patch test went on. TCRdb analysed the RACE reads with MiXCR anew, one entry per CDR3 protein. The sample lists roughly 98,000 distinct CDR3 sequences; around 11% were seen once. This clonotype was seen only a few times. Its antigen is not identified. The CDR3 has 15 residues. The germline gives CDR1 DFQATT, CDR2 SNEGSKA (reference sequence). The trim removed 6 bases at V and 0 bases at J, leaving 5 bases unmatched. Findings and caveats of the study: Alopecia in all donors means immunity may differ from healthy individuals. PT1 expanded TCR counts correlated positively with patch test score. Controls had significantly fewer large CDR3 similarity clusters than were formed by expanded TCRs.

This TCR derives from a woman aged 40 to 50 with alopecia areata. Some clones in this sample may be carry-over from other donors' samples. The sequencing used whole blood, collected in connection with sensitization to the hapten diphenylcyclopropenone (DPC). The genes are TRBV20-1 and TRBJ2-1; 10 nucleotides agree with TRBD2. CDR3 in amino acids: CSASSGRISYNEQFF. The CDR3 DNA follows: TGCAGTGCAAGTAGCGGGAGGATCTCCTACAATGAGCAGTTCTTC.